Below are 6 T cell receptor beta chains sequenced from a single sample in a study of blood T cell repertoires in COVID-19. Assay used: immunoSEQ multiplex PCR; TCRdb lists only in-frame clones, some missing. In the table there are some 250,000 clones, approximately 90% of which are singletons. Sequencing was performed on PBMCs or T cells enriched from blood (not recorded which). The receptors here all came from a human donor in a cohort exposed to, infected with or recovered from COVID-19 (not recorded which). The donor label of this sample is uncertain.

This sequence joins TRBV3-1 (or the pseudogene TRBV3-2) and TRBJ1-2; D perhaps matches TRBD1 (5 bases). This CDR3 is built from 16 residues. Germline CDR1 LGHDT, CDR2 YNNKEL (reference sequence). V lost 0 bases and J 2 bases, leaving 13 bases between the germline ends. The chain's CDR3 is CASSQDPKGSNYGYTF. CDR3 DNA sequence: TGTGCCAGCAGCCAAGACCCGAAGGGGTCCAACTATGGCTACACCTTC.

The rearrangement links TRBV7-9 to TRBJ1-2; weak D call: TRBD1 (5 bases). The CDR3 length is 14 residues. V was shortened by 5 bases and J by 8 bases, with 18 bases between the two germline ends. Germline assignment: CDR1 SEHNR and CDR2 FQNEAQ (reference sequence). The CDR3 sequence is CASSHPLQAAGYTF. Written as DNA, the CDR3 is TGTGCCAGCAGCCACCCCTTACAGGCGGCGGGCTACACCTTC.

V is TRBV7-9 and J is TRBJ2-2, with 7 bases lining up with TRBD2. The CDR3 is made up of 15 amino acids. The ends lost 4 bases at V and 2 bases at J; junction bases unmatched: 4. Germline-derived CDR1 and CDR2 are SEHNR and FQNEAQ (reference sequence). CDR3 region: CASSSWDYNTGELFF. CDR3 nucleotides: TGTGCCAGCAGCTCCTGGGACTACAACACCGGGGAGCTGTTTTTT. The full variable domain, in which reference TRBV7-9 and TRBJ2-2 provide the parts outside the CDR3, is DTGVSQNPRHKITKRGQNVTFRCDPISEHNRLYWYRQTLGQGPEFLTYFQNEAQLEKSRLLSDRFSAERPKGSFSTLEIQRTEQGDSAMYLCASSSWDYNTGELFFGEGSRLTVL.

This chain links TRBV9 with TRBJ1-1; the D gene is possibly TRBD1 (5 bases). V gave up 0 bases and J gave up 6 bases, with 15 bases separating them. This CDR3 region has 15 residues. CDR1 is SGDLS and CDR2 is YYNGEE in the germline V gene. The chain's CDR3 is CASSVGGRAYSEAFF. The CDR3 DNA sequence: TGTGCCAGCAGCGTAGGCGGCAGGGCGTATTCTGAAGCTTTCTTT.

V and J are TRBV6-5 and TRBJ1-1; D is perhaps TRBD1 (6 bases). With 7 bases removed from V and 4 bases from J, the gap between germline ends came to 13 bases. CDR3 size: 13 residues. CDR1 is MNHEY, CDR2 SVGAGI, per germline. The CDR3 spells CASTRGGGTEAFF. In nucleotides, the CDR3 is TGTGCCAGCACCCGAGGGGGGGGCACTGAAGCTTTCTTT.

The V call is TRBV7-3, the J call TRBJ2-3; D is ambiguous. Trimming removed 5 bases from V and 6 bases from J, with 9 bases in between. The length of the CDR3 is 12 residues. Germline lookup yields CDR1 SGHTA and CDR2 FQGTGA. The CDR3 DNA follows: TGTGCCAGCAGCCTACCCGGGGATACGCAGTATTTT. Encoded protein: CASSLPGDTQYF.